The 3 T cell receptor beta chains in this list originate from one sample, sequenced in a study of breast tumors, draining lymph nodes, adjacent tissues. The lymph nodes were axillary draining lymph nodes from breast cancer patients. TCRdb re-analysed the multiplex PCR reads in MiXCR, keeping a single row per CDR3 protein. The data hold approximately 130,000 distinct CDR3 sequences, with 20% to 25% observed a single time. Sequenced: axillary lymph node tissue. The source is a female donor with breast cancer. Some clones in this sample may be carry-over from other donors' samples.

On this clonotype itself: A much larger clone sits a single nucleotide away, making a read error possible. The rearrangement joins TRBV5-6 to TRBJ1-5, with 8 bases aligning to TRBD1. Germline V CDR1 and CDR2: SGHDT, YYEEEE. This CDR3 region has 15 residues. Here the CDR3 reads CTSSLAGGAGQPQHF. Written as DNA, the CDR3 is TGTACCAGCAGCTTGGCAGGGGGCGCGGGTCAGCCCCAGCATTTT.

This clonotype has a count of ten or more. The chain combines TRBV5-1 with TRBJ2-3; D perhaps matches TRBD1 (7 bases). The CDR3 covers 14 residues. V dropped 2 bases and J dropped 6 bases, with 13 bases sitting between them. The germline gives CDR1 SGHRS, CDR2 YFSETQ. CDR3 residues: CASSLGGGFDTQYF. The CDR3 DNA reads as TGCGCCAGCAGCTTAGGAGGGGGCTTCGATACGCAGTATTTT.

Many counts were recorded for this clonotype. The gene calls are TRBV28 and TRBJ2-7; 7 positions match TRBD2. This CDR3 comprises 15 residues. Germline assignment: CDR1 MDHEN and CDR2 SYDVKM. J was trimmed by 4 bases and V by 2 bases; bases with no gene match: 8. CDR3 sequence: CASSLTAGRKYEQYF. DNA for the CDR3: TGTGCCAGCAGTTTAACAGCGGGAAGGAAATACGAGCAGTACTTC.